The entry below describes one TCR beta chain. This sample is drawn from a study of blood T cell repertoires in COVID-19. Generated by immunoSEQ multiplex PCR, the TCRdb table keeps only in-frame clones and is missing some. The data contain hundreds of thousands of clones, 85% to 90% of them singletons. The J segment lost 8 bases and the V segment lost 0 bases, leaving 3 bases of the junction unmatched. The CDR3 covers 13 residues. Germline values: CDR1 GTSNPN, CDR2 SVGIG (reference sequence). The receptor comes from a man aged 25 to 40 who had recovered from COVID-19. Material: PBMCs or T cells enriched from blood (not recorded which). The gene calls are TRBV30 and TRBJ2-1; 8 bases are a match to TRBD2. CDR3 sequence: CAWSVLLADEQFF. CDR3 bases: TGTGCCTGGAGTGTATTACTAGCGGATGAGCAGTTCTTC.